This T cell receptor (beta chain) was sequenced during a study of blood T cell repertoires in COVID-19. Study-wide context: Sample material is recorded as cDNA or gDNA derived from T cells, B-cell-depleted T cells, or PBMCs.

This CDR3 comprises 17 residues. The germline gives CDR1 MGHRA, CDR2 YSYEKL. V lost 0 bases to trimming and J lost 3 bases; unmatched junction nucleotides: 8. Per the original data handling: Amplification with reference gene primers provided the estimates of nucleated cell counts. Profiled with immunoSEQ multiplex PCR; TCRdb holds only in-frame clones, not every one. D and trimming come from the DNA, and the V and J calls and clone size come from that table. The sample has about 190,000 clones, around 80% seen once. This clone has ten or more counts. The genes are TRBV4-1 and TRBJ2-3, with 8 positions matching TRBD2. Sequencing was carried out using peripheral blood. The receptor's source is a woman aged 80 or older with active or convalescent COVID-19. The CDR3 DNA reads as TGCGCCAGCAGCCAAGATCATTTTGCGGGGGGAACAGATACGCAGTATTTT. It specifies CASSQDHFAGGTDTQYF.